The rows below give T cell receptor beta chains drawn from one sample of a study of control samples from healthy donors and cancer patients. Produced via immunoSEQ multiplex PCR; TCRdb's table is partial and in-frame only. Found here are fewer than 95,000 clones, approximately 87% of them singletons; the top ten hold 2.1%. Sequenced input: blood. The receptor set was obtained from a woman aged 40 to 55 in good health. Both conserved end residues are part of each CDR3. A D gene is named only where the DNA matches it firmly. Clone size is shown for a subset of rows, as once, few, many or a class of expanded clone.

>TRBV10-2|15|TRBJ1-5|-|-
CASSIGQTANQPQHF
TGCGCCAGCAGTATTGGACAGACCGCCAATCAGCCCCAGCATTTT
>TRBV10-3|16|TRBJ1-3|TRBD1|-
CAISQHDRAAGNTIYF
TGTGCCATCAGTCAACACGACAGGGCTGCCGGAAACACCATATATTTT
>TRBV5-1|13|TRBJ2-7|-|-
CASNTGSSYEQYF
TGCGCCAGCAACACAGGGAGCTCCTACGAGCAGTACTTC
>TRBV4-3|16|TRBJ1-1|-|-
CASSQDEGSFEVEAFF
TGCGCCAGCAGCCAAGATGAGGGATCGTTTGAAGTCGAAGCTTTCTTT
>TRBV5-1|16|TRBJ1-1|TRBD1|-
CASSLEGQGLNTEAFF
TGCGCCAGCAGCTTGGAGGGACAGGGGCTGAACACTGAAGCTTTCTTT
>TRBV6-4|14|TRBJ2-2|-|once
CASSYHESTGELFF
TGTGCCAGCAGTTACCATGAGTCCACCGGGGAGCTGTTTTTT
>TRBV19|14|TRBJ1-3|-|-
CASSKDSSGNTIYF
TGTGCCAGTAGTAAGGACAGCTCTGGAAACACCATATATTTT
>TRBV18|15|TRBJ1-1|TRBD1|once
CASSSEGAQNTEAFF
TGTGCCAGCTCGTCCGAGGGGGCTCAGAACACTGAAGCTTTCTTT
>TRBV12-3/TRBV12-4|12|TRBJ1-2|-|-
CASSRLNYGYTF
TGTGCCAGCAGTCGACTGAACTATGGCTACACCTTC
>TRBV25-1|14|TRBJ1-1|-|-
CASSRQNMNTEAFF
TGTGCCAGCAGTCGACAGAACATGAACACTGAAGCTTTCTTT
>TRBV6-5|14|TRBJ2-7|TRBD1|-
CASSPGQGANEQYF
TGTGCCAGCAGCCCCGGACAGGGGGCCAACGAGCAGTACTTC
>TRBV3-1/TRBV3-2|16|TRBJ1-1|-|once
CASSQGPGTLYTEAFF
TGTGCCAGCAGCCAAGGCCCCGGGACACTATACACTGAAGCTTTCTTT
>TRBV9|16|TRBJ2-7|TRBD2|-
CASSPGLAGAGREQYF
TGTGCCAGCAGCCCCGGACTAGCGGGGGCTGGGAGGGAGCAGTACTTC
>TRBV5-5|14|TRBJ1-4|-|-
CASSLPGADEKLFF
TGTGCCAGCAGCTTGCCCGGGGCGGATGAAAAACTGTTTTTT
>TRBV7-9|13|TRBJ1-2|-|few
CASSLDQVYGYTF
TGTGCCAGCAGCTTAGACCAGGTCTATGGCTACACCTTC
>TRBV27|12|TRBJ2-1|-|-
CASRTNSFEQFF
TGTGCCAGCAGGACAAATTCCTTCGAGCAGTTCTTC
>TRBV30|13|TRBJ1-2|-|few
CACRQRGRNGYTF
TGTGCCTGCCGACAGCGAGGGAGGAATGGCTACACCTTC
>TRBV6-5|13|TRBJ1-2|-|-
CASSSGQYYGYTF
TGTGCCAGCAGTTCCGGACAGTACTATGGCTACACCTTC
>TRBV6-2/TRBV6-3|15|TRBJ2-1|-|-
CASSDPISSYNEQFF
TGTGCCAGCAGTGATCCGATTAGCAGTTACAATGAGCAGTTCTTC
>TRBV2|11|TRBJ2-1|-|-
CASSRYNEQFF
TGTGCCAGCAGTCGATACAATGAGCAGTTCTTC